What follows is one TCR beta chain and its context. Its specificity is unknown. The data originate from a study of T-cell reconstitution after alpha-beta-depleted transplantation in children. Overall study findings and caveats: T-cell numbers and diversity, one year after transplant, stemmed largely from T cells that were newly produced. Some patients showed high day-60 TCRbeta diversity, which derived from surviving recipient T cells and thymic progenitors. Where alpha-beta T cells came from about two months after transplant was reportedly several hundred expanded graft clones.

The CDR3 runs 12 residues. Germline V gene lookup returns CDR1 SGHTA and CDR2 FQGNSA. Trimming left V 4 bases short and J 8 bases short, with 9 bases between. Using unique molecular identifiers, the investigators prepared the TCRbeta library. TCRdb passed the PCR reads through MiXCR, listing each CDR3 protein once. Among approximately 45,000 distinct CDR3 sequences listed, 40% to 60% were seen once. This material consisted of peripheral blood, taken before TCRalphabeta/CD19-depleted stem cell transplant. The gene calls are TRBV7-2 and TRBJ2-4; D may be TRBD1 or TRBD2 (5 bases each). This TCR was recovered from a boy younger than two with SCID, due to receive a stem cell transplant. Here the CDR3 reads CASSSSRDIQYF. The CDR3 region has the DNA TGTGCCAGCAGCTCTAGCAGGGACATTCAGTACTTC. Filled out from reference TRBV7-2 and TRBJ2-4, the complete variable domain reads GAGVSQSPSNKVTEKGKDVELRCDPISGHTALYWYRQSLGQGLEFLIYFQGNSAPDKSGLPSDRFSAERTGGSVSTLTIQRTQQEDSAVYLCASSSSRDIQYFGAGTRLSVL.